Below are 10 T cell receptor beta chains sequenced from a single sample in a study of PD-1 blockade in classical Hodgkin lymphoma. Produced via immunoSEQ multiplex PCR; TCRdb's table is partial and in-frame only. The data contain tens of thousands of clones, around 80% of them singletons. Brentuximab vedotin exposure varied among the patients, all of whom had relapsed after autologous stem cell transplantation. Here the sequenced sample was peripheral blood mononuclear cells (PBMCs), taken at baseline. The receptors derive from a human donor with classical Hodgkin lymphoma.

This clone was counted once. This CDR3 reads CASSLEGNTEAFF. The CDR3 DNA sequence: TGTGCCAGCAGCTTGGAGGGGAACACTGAAGCTTTCTTT. The genes are TRBV5-4 and TRBJ1-1; D unresolved. Germline V gives CDR1 SGHNT, CDR2 YYREEE (reference sequence). This CDR3 has 13 residues. The V end was cut by 0 bases, the J end by 1 base, with 4 bases between. Based on the CDR3 plus reference TRBV5-4 and TRBJ1-1, the full variable domain is ETGVTQSPTHLIKTRGQQVTLRCSSQSGHNTVSWYQQALGQGPQFIFQYYREEENGRGNFPPRFSGLQFPNYSSELNVNALELDDSALYLCASSLEGNTEAFFGQGTRLTVV.

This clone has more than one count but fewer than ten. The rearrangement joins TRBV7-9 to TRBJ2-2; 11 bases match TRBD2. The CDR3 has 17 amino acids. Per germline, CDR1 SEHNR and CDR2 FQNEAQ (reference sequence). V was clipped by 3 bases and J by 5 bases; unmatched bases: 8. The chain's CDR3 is CASSFSGGASWTGELFF. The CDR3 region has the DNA TGTGCCAGCAGCTTTAGCGGGGGGGCCTCTTGGACCGGGGAGCTGTTTTTT.

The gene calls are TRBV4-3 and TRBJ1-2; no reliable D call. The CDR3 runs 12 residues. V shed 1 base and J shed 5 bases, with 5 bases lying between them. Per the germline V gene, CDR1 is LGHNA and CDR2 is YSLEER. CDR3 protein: CASSQGRYGYTF. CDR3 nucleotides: TGCGCCAGCAGCCAAGGACGGTATGGCTACACCTTC.

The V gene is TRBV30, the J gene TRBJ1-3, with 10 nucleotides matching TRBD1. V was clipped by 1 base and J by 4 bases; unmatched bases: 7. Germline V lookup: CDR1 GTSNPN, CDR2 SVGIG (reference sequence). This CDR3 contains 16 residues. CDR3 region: CAWSGLDRGQGNTIYF. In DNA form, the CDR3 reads TGTGCCTGGAGTGGACTTGACAGGGGGCAAGGAAACACCATATATTTT.

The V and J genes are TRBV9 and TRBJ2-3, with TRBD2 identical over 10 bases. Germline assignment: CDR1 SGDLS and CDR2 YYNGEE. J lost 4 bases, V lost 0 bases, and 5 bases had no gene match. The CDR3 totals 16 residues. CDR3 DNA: TGTGCCAGCAGCGTAGTAAGCGGGGGGGGCCCAGATACGCAGTATTTT. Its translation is CASSVVSGGGPDTQYF. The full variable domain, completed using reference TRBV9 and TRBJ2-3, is DSGVTQTPKHLITATGQRVTLRCSPRSGDLSVYWYQQSLDQGLQFLIQYYNGEERAKGNILERFSAQQFPDLHSELNLSSLELGDSALYFCASSVVSGGGPDTQYFGPGTRLTVL.

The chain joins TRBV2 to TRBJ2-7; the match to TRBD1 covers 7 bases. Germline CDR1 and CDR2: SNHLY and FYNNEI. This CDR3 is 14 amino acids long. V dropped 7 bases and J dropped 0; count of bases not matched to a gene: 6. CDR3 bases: TGTGCCAGCACGAAACAGGGGTCCTCCTACGAGCAGTACTTC. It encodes CASTKQGSSYEQYF.

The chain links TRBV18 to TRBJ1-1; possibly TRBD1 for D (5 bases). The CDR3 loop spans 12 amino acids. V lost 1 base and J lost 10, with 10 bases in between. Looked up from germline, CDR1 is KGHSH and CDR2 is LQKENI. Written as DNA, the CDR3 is TGTGCCAGCTCACCACTTGGGAGGGGAGCTTTCTTT. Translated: CASSPLGRGAFF.

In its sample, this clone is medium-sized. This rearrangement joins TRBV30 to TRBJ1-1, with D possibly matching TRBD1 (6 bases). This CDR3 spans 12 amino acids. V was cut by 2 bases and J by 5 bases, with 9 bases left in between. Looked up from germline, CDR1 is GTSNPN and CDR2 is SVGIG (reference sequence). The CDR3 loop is CAWSQGWTEAFF. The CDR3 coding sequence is TGTGCCTGGAGTCAGGGGTGGACTGAAGCTTTCTTT. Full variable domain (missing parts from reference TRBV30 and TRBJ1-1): SQTIHQWPATLVQPVGSPLSLECTVEGTSNPNLYWYRQAAGRGLQLLFYSVGIGQISSEVPQNLSASRPQDRQFILSSKKLLLSDSGFYLCAWSQGWTEAFFGQGTRLTVV.

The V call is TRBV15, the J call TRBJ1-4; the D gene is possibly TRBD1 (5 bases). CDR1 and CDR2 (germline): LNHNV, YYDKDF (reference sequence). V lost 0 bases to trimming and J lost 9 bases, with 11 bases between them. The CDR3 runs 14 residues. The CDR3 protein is CATSRDQRGQKLFF. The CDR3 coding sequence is TGTGCCACCAGCAGAGATCAGAGGGGCCAAAAACTGTTTTTT. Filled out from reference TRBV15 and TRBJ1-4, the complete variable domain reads DAMVIQNPRYQVTQFGKPVTLSCSQTLNHNVMYWYQQKSSQAPKLLFHYYDKDFNNEADTPDNFQSRRPNTSFCFLDIRSPGLGDTAMYLCATSRDQRGQKLFFGSGTQLSVL.

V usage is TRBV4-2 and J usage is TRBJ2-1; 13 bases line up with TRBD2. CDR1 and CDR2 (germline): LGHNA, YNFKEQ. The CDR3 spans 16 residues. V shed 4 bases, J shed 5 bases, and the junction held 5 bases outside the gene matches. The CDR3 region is CASSPGTSGVDNEQFF. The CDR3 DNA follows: TGTGCCAGCAGCCCTGGGACTAGCGGGGTAGACAATGAGCAGTTCTTC.